One sample yielded the 9 T cell receptor beta chains listed below, sequenced in a study of blood T cell repertoires in COVID-19. TCRdb keeps only in-frame clones here, not all; method: immunoSEQ multiplex PCR. The sample lists 150,000 to 200,000 clones; roughly nine tenths were seen once. The sample was peripheral blood. All receptors come from a young man who had recovered from COVID-19.

V gene TRBV28 combines with J gene TRBJ2-7; D gene ambiguous. The CDR3 totals 14 residues. V gave up 1 base and J gave up 0 bases, with 7 bases separating them. CDR1 is MDHEN and CDR2 is SYDVKM in the germline V gene. The CDR3 nucleotides read TGTGCCAGCAGTTTATCCCCATTCTCCTACGAGCAGTACTTC. It specifies CASSLSPFSYEQYF. Using reference TRBV28 and TRBJ2-7 for the parts outside the CDR3, the full variable domain is DVKVTQSSRYLVKRTGEKVFLECVQDMDHENMFWYRQDPGLGLRLIYFSYDVKMKEKGDIPEGYSVSREKKERFSLILESASTNQTSMYLCASSLSPFSYEQYFGPGTRLTVT.

The chain is built from TRBV28 and TRBJ1-5, with 11 bases matching TRBD1. Trimming cost V 6 bases and J 4 bases; bases outside gene matches: 14. The CDR3 extends over 18 amino acids. CDR1 and CDR2 (germline): MDHEN, SYDVKM. The CDR3 sequence is CASRTGTGGMGENQPQHF. DNA of the CDR3: TGTGCCAGCAGAACCGGGACAGGGGGAATGGGTGAGAATCAGCCCCAGCATTTT.

This chain joins TRBV28 and TRBJ1-5; perhaps TRBD1 as D (5 bases). The length of the CDR3 is 15 residues. Germline V gene lookup returns CDR1 MDHEN and CDR2 SYDVKM. Between the trimmed V and J ends, which lost 11 bases and 2 bases, there was a span of 19 bases. CDR3 coding DNA: TGTGCCGCTGGGATCCCGGGGGGGGGCAATCAGCCCCAGCATTTT. Amino acids: CAAGIPGGGNQPQHF.

CDR3 in amino acids: CASSYPGQALYSNQPQHF. CDR3 coding DNA: TGTGCCAGCAGTTACCCTGGACAGGCGTTGTATAGCAATCAGCCCCAGCATTTT. The rearrangement links TRBV6-2 or TRBV6-3 to TRBJ1-5; TRBD1 agrees at 7 bases. CDR1 is MNHEY, CDR2 SVGEGT, per germline. J lost 0 bases, V lost 2 bases, and 10 bases had no gene match. CDR3 length: 18 amino acids.

The chain carries TRBV5-6 and TRBJ2-7, with D perhaps matching TRBD2 (5 bases). The germline V and J ends were trimmed by 6 bases and 3 bases, with 13 bases remaining between them. The CDR3 runs to 13 residues. Germline values: CDR1 SGHDT, CDR2 YYEEEE. CDR3 in amino acids: CASTIMRDYEQYF. The DNA of the CDR3 is TGTGCCAGCACCATCATGAGGGACTACGAGCAGTACTTC. The full variable domain, rest sourced from reference TRBV5-6 and TRBJ2-7, is DAGVTQSPTHLIKTRGQQVTLRCSPKSGHDTVSWYQQALGQGPQFIFQYYEEEERQRGNFPDRFSGHQFPNYSSELNVNALLLGDSALYLCASTIMRDYEQYFGPGTRLTVT.

The chain joins TRBV29-1 to TRBJ2-1; 11 bases agree with TRBD1. Germline V gives CDR1 SQVTM, CDR2 ANQGSEA. This CDR3 is built from 11 residues. The CDR3, as DNA: TGCAGTGGACAGGGGGCAGGTGAGCAGTTCTTC. Protein product: CSGQGAGEQFF.

The chain employs TRBV28 and TRBJ2-4, with a tentative D call TRBD2 (6 bases). V shed 5 bases and J shed 10 bases, with 27 bases lying between them. The CDR3 loop spans 17 amino acids. The germline V gene encodes CDR1 MDHEN and CDR2 SYDVKM. The CDR3, as DNA: TGTGCCAGCAGTACCTCATCCCCGGGAGACCAAAAAAGTATTCAGTACTTC. Translating gives CASSTSSPGDQKSIQYF.

The J gene is TRBJ2-1, the V gene TRBV2; possible D gene TRBD2, 7 bases. The CDR3 totals 16 residues. Germline V lookup: CDR1 SNHLY, CDR2 FYNNEI. V was clipped by 7 bases and J by 2 bases, with 18 bases between them. The CDR3 nucleotides read TGTGCCAGCATTCGGGTGGGAGGGGGAGCCTACAATGAGCAGTTCTTC. This codes for CASIRVGGGAYNEQFF.

The J gene is TRBJ1-5, the V gene TRBV27, with D possibly matching TRBD1 (6 bases). Germline CDR1 MNHEY, CDR2 SMNVEV (reference sequence). This CDR3 contains 16 residues. V was clipped by 4 bases and J by 2 bases, with 15 bases between them. In DNA form, the CDR3 reads TGTGCCAGCAGTTCAATACAGGGCTTCGGCAATCAGCCCCAGCATTTT. Encoded protein: CASSSIQGFGNQPQHF.